The 3 T cell receptor beta chains reported below all come from one sample, sequenced in a study of blood T cell repertoires in COVID-19. The data were produced by immunoSEQ multiplex PCR, yet TCRdb's version contains in-frame clones alone and is incomplete. The repertoire holds about 68,000 clones, with approximately 88% as singletons. Sequencing was done on a sample of peripheral blood. These receptors were collected from a man in his fifties or sixties with active COVID-19.

This clone was picked up a small number of times. In DNA, the CDR3 is TGTGCCAGCAGCTTAGGTAACAGAGATTACGAGCAGTACTTC. Amino acids: CASSLGNRDYEQYF. This chain joins TRBV7-9 and TRBJ2-7; D is unclear. Germline values: CDR1 SEHNR, CDR2 FQNEAQ (reference sequence). V lost 1 base and J 4 bases, leaving 11 bases between the germline ends. This CDR3 has 14 amino acids.

The chain recombines TRBV7-6 with TRBJ2-3, with 10 bases matching TRBD2. The CDR3 totals 16 residues. Germline CDR1 and CDR2: SGHVS and FNYEAQ. Unmatched junction bases numbered 5, after V lost 5 bases and J lost 0 bases. The CDR3 DNA reads as TGTGCCAGCAGCGCCAGCGGGGGGGCTAGCACAGATACGCAGTATTTT. It is translated as CASSASGGASTDTQYF.

V and J are TRBV18 and TRBJ2-5; TRBD1 agrees at 7 bases. From germline, CDR1 is KGHSH and CDR2 LQKENI. The ends lost 3 bases at V and 3 bases at J; junction bases unmatched: 7. CDR3 length equals 15 residues. The CDR3 nucleotides are TGTGCCAGCTCACCGAGATTTGGGACAGAAGAGACCCAGTACTTC. Protein product: CASSPRFGTEETQYF.